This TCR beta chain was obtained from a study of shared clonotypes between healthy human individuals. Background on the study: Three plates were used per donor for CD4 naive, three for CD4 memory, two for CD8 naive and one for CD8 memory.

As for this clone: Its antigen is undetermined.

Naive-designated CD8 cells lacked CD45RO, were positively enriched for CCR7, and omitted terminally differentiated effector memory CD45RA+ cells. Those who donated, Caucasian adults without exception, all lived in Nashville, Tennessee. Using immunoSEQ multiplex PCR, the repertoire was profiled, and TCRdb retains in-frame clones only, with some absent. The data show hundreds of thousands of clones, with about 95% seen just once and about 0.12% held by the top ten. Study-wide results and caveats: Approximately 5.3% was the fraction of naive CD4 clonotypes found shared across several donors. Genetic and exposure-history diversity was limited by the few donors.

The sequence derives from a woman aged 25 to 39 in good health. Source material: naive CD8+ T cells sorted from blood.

In DNA form, the CDR3 reads TGTGCCAGCAGCTCCCTGGACAGCGACCCGGGCACTGGAAACACCATATATTTT. The encoded protein is CASSSLDSDPGTGNTIYF. The chain combines TRBV7-8 with TRBJ1-3; possibly TRBD1 for D (6 bases). The CDR3 sequence is 18 residues long. The V and J ends lost 4 bases and 2 bases respectively, with 21 bases between them. CDR1 is SGHVS and CDR2 is FQNEAQ in the germline V gene.